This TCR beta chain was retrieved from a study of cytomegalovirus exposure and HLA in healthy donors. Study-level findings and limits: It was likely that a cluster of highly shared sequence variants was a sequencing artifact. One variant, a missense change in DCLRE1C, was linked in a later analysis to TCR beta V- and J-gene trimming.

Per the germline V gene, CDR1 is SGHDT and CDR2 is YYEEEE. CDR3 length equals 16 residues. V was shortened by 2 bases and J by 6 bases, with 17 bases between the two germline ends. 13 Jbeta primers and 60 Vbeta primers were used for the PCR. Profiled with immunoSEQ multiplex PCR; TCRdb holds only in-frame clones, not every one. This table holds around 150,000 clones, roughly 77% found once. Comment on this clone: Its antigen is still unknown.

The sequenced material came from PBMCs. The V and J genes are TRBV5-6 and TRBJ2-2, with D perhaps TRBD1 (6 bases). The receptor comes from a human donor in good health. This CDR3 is CASSFTGWGRPGELFF. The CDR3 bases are TGTGCCAGCAGCTTTACAGGGTGGGGTCGACCCGGGGAGCTGTTTTTT. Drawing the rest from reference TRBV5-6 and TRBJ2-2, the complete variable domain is DAGVTQSPTHLIKTRGQQVTLRCSPKSGHDTVSWYQQALGQGPQFIFQYYEEEERQRGNFPDRFSGHQFPNYSSELNVNALLLGDSALYLCASSFTGWGRPGELFFGEGSRLTVL.